The clone carrying this T cell receptor (beta chain) was picked up many times. The antigen is undetermined. For the sorted libraries, about 970,000 CD4+ or CD8+ T cells were used. The cDNA was generated through 5'RACE incorporating 10-nucleotide random UMIs. TCRdb independently ran MiXCR on the 5' RACE reads; one entry per CDR3 protein. The data contain tens of thousands of distinct CDR3 sequences, more than 9% of them singletons. The data derive from a study of neurological immune-mediated disorders. Study-wide results and limits: HTLV-1-associated myelopathy had the most TCR clonal expansion, whereas multiple sclerosis had the least (lower than in healthy controls). The absence of any CDR3 amino acid sequence shared by expanded clones across subjects suggests that repertoires were private in all groups.

With 3 bases removed from V and 2 bases from J, the gap between germline ends came to 16 bases. Germline loops: CDR1 DFQATT, CDR2 SNEGSKA (reference sequence). The CDR3 runs 15 residues. Sequenced: CD4+ T cells from blood. This receptor was obtained from a woman in her twenties or thirties with HTLV-1-associated myelopathy (HAM/TSP). V usage is TRBV20-1 and J usage is TRBJ1-1; no definite D call. CDR3 coding DNA: TGCAGTGCTAGGGAGCAGCGTTACGTAAACACTGAAGCTTTCTTT. It codes for CSAREQRYVNTEAFF.